The 21 T cell receptor beta chains presented below share a single source sample, sequenced in a study of cytomegalovirus exposure and HLA in healthy donors (dated by TCRdb to 2016 to 2017). The library was made by the immunoSEQ multiplex PCR assay. A mixture of 60 forward primers for TCR Vbeta segments and 13 reverse primers for TCR Jbeta segments was used in the multiplex PCR. Entries here come from immuneACCESS through TCRdb and include only in-frame sequences with V and J called. Some clones fail to appear in such tables; in the studies checked, an unresolved V gene covers under half of the shortfall, and the cause of the remainder is unknown. The sample yields 150,000 to 200,000 clones; about 75% were counted once. The ten most abundant clones make up about 7.7% of the sample. The sequenced material came from PBMCs. The receptors were gathered from a woman aged 40-49 years in good health and CMV-seropositive.

This clone was seen only a few times. The chain carries TRBV4-3 and TRBJ2-2; the D gene is possibly TRBD2 (5 bases). Per the germline V gene, CDR1 is LGHNA and CDR2 is YSLEER. This CDR3 has 15 amino acids. V dropped 3 bases and J dropped 1 base, with 9 bases sitting between them. CDR3 sequence reads: CASSQSTRNTGELFF. The CDR3 nucleotides read TGCGCCAGCAGCCAGAGTACTAGGAACACCGGGGAGCTGTTTTTT.

V usage is TRBV4-2 and J usage is TRBJ2-7; tentatively, D is TRBD2 (6 bases). Germline V gives CDR1 LGHNA, CDR2 YNFKEQ. CDR3 length: 17 residues. V lost 4 bases and J 3 bases, leaving 22 bases between the germline ends. The CDR3 DNA reads as TGTGCCAGCAGCCCCCTCCTAGCGACGGGAGCCCACTACGAGCAGTACTTC. Amino acid sequence: CASSPLLATGAHYEQYF.

V usage is TRBV7-2 and J usage is TRBJ2-7; 7 bases agree with TRBD2. The CDR3 is 14 amino acids. Trimming at V came to 1 base and at J to 6 bases, leaving 6 bases not matched to a gene. Germline V gene sequence: CDR1 SGHTA, CDR2 FQGNSA. The chain's CDR3 is CASSLGAGSREQYF. The CDR3 DNA sequence: TGTGCCAGCAGCTTAGGAGCGGGAAGTCGCGAGCAGTACTTC.

This chain links TRBV2 with TRBJ2-2; 12 positions match TRBD2. The V gene end was trimmed by 4 bases and the J gene end by 6 bases; junction bases not matched to a gene: 3. The length of the CDR3 is 15 residues. Germline assignment: CDR1 SNHLY and CDR2 FYNNEI. Here the CDR3 DNA reads TGTGCCAGCAGTGGAACTAGCGGGAGGCCCGGGGAGCTGTTTTTT. This encodes CASSGTSGRPGELFF. Supplemented by reference TRBV2 and TRBJ2-2, the full variable domain reads EPEVTQTPSHQVTQMGQEVILRCVPISNHLYFYWYRQILGQKVEFLVSFYNNEISEKSEIFDDQFSVERPDGSNFTLKIRSTKLEDSAMYFCASSGTSGRPGELFFGEGSRLTVL.

As regards this clone: Because the CDR3's place on the DNA is in doubt, the DNA is left out and the CDR3 is given as listed by TCRdb. The chain couples TRBV12-1 to TRBJ2-1; TRBD2, the D gene given by the table, was not confirmed from the DNA. TRBV12-1 is deemed a pseudogene. The length of the CDR3 is 16 amino acids, counting both ends. This chain's CDR3 is CASSFASGIPHNEQFF.

The chain carries TRBV30 and TRBJ1-1, with TRBD1 matching 9 bases. The CDR3 is 13 amino acids. V dropped 4 bases and J dropped 3; count of bases not matched to a gene: 3. The V gene's germline CDR1 is GTSNPN and CDR2 SVGIG (reference sequence). CDR3 in DNA: TGTGCCTGGATGGACAGGGGACACACTGAAGCTTTCTTT. This sequence encodes CAWMDRGHTEAFF. Complete variable domain (other parts from reference TRBV30 and TRBJ1-1): SQTIHQWPATLVQPVGSPLSLECTVEGTSNPNLYWYRQAAGRGLQLLFYSVGIGQISSEVPQNLSASRPQDRQFILSSKKLLLSDSGFYLCAWMDRGHTEAFFGQGTRLTVV.

This clone came up a few times. This chain connects TRBV7-2 to TRBJ2-4; TRBD2 is a possible D gene (6 bases). The germline CDR1 and CDR2 sequences are SGHTA and FQGNSA. This CDR3 is built from 16 residues. Trimming shortened V by 0 bases and J by 8 bases, and 17 bases separated the two germline ends. This CDR3 reads CASSLAPGVGMDIQYF. The CDR3 coding sequence is TGTGCCAGCAGCTTAGCGCCGGGGGTAGGAATGGACATTCAGTACTTC. Full variable domain (remainder filled in from reference TRBV7-2 and TRBJ2-4): GAGVSQSPSNKVTEKGKDVELRCDPISGHTALYWYRQSLGQGLEFLIYFQGNSAPDKSGLPSDRFSAERTGGSVSTLTIQRTQQEDSAVYLCASSLAPGVGMDIQYFGAGTRLSVL.

J is TRBJ1-2 and V is TRBV28; D unclear. Trimming removed 8 bases at V and 0 bases at J, with 7 bases between. Germline CDR1 and CDR2: MDHEN and SYDVKM. CDR3 size: 12 residues. This chain's CDR3 is CASGTTNYGYTF. The CDR3 coding sequence is TGTGCCAGCGGCACCACTAACTATGGCTACACCTTC.

The V and J genes are TRBV6-5 and TRBJ2-5; TRBD1 might be the D (5 bases). The CDR3 covers 14 residues. V was pared by 8 bases and J by 0 bases, with 13 bases between. In germline, CDR1 is MNHEY, CDR2 SVGAGI. As DNA, the CDR3 is TGTGCCAGCCACAGGCAGGCGAACCAAGAGACCCAGTACTTC. Its translation: CASHRQANQETQYF.

In its sample, this clone was seen once. V and J are TRBV7-3 and TRBJ2-2; a weak D match, TRBD2 (5 bases). Germline CDR1 reads SGHTA; CDR2 reads FQGTGA. V was pared by 5 bases and J by 5 bases, with 12 bases between. This CDR3 is 14 amino acids long. CDR3 sequence reads: CASSPRTGTGELFF. As DNA, the CDR3 is TGTGCCAGCAGCCCTCGGACGGGGACCGGGGAGCTGTTTTTT.

Details on this clone: The germline gene is not matched at one end of the junction; a read error may be the cause. This chain uses TRBV7-9 with TRBJ1-3, with 8 nucleotides matching TRBD1. This CDR3 is built from 16 residues. The V gene's germline CDR1 is SEHNR and CDR2 FQNEAQ (reference sequence). Here the CDR3 DNA reads TGTTCCAGCAGCAAAGTGACAGGGGATATTGGAAACACCATATATTTT. Encoded protein: CSSSKVTGDIGNTIYF.

The chain has TRBV19 and TRBJ2-7; 9 nucleotides match TRBD1. Germline-derived CDR1 and CDR2 are LNHDA and SQIVND (reference sequence). The CDR3 extends over 13 amino acids. V was pared by 5 bases and J by 4 bases, with 3 bases of the junction left unmatched. The CDR3 is CASSRGQGYEQYF. The DNA of the CDR3 is TGTGCCAGTAGTCGGGGACAGGGATACGAGCAGTACTTC. Using reference TRBV19 and TRBJ2-7 for the parts outside the CDR3, the full variable domain is DGGITQSPKYLFRKEGQNVTLSCEQNLNHDAMYWYRQDPGQGLRLIYYSQIVNDFQKGDIAEGYSVSREKKESFPLTVTSAQKNPTAFYLCASSRGQGYEQYFGPGTRLTVT.

The chain has TRBV6-1 and TRBJ2-6, with TRBD1 matching 8 bases. The V segment lost 2 bases and the J segment 4 bases; nucleotides outside the gene matches: 7. Germline CDR1 and CDR2: MNHNS and SASEGT. This CDR3 contains 17 residues. CDR3 loop: CASSERPTGVGANVLTF. The DNA for the CDR3 is TGTGCCAGCAGTGAAAGACCGACAGGGGTCGGGGCCAACGTCCTGACTTTC.

The rearrangement links TRBV11-2 to TRBJ1-2, with 12 bases lining up with TRBD1. CDR1 and CDR2 (germline): SGHAT, FQNNGV. The CDR3 is 15 amino acids. The J segment lost 7 bases and the V segment lost 3 bases, leaving 6 bases of the junction unmatched. CDR3 DNA: TGTGCCAGCAGCTTCGCGGGACAGGGGGCATTTGGCTACACCTTC. It yields the protein CASSFAGQGAFGYTF.

The V gene is TRBV30, the J gene TRBJ1-2; D call uncertain. CDR1 GTSNPN and CDR2 SVGIG come from the germline V gene (reference sequence). V was pared by 0 bases and J by 6 bases, with 11 bases between. The CDR3 is 13 residues long. This CDR3 is CAWSVTTGNGYTF. The CDR3 DNA follows: TGTGCCTGGAGTGTAACTACTGGCAATGGCTACACCTTC.

CDR3: CAWSVPPGGYTF. The CDR3 DNA follows: TGTGCCTGGAGTGTACCGCCGGGAGGCTACACCTTC. This chain connects TRBV30 to TRBJ1-2; D gene unclear. This CDR3 spans 12 amino acids. Germline-derived CDR1 and CDR2 are GTSNPN and SVGIG (reference sequence). The V gene lost 0 bases and the J gene lost 8 bases, with 10 bases spanning the gap.

The chain has TRBV28 and TRBJ2-7; a possible D gene is TRBD1 (6 bases). Germline-derived CDR1 and CDR2 are MDHEN and SYDVKM. V was shortened by 7 bases and J by 2 bases, with 12 bases between the two germline ends. The CDR3 totals 13 residues. In nucleotides, the CDR3 is TGTGCCAGCACCCAGGGGTCAGCCTACGAGCAGTACTTC. It is translated as CASTQGSAYEQYF.

The J gene is TRBJ1-4, the V gene TRBV6-6; D not resolved. Trimming pared 2 bases from V and 0 bases from J, leaving 4 bases between. Germline loops: CDR1 MNHNY, CDR2 SVGAGI (reference sequence). The CDR3 consists of 14 residues. CDR3 loop: CASSYEATNEKLFF. The DNA of the CDR3 is TGTGCCAGCAGTTACGAGGCAACTAATGAAAAACTGTTTTTT.

The gene calls are TRBV5-4 and TRBJ2-3; D is possibly TRBD2 (6 bases). The CDR3 is 14 amino acids. CDR1 is SGHNT and CDR2 is YYREEE in the germline V gene (reference sequence). With 0 bases removed from V and 4 bases from J, the gap between germline ends came to 9 bases. The CDR3 DNA reads as TGTGCCAGCAGCTTGGAACTAGCAGCAGATACGCAGTATTTT. It specifies CASSLELAADTQYF.

The V gene is TRBV7-9, the J gene TRBJ1-5, with unresolved D. This CDR3 is built from 13 residues. The ends were cut back, 4 bases at V and 1 base at J, with 5 bases in the middle. Looked up from germline, CDR1 is SEHNR and CDR2 is FQNEAQ (reference sequence). The CDR3 is CASSSISNQPQHF. CDR3 sequence (DNA): TGTGCCAGCAGCTCAATCAGCAATCAGCCCCAGCATTTT. Variable domain in full (rest from reference TRBV7-9 and TRBJ1-5): DTGVSQNPRHKITKRGQNVTFRCDPISEHNRLYWYRQTLGQGPEFLTYFQNEAQLEKSRLLSDRFSAERPKGSFSTLEIQRTEQGDSAMYLCASSSISNQPQHFGDGTRLSIL.

This clone was detected only a few times. The chain joins TRBV19 to TRBJ1-5; D is unresolved. Germline-derived CDR1 and CDR2 are LNHDA and SQIVND (reference sequence). There are 13 residues in the CDR3. Trimming removed 4 bases from V and 0 bases from J, with 4 bases in between. CDR3 amino acids: CASSTFSNQPQHF. In DNA form, the CDR3 reads TGTGCCAGTAGTACGTTTAGCAATCAGCCCCAGCATTTT.